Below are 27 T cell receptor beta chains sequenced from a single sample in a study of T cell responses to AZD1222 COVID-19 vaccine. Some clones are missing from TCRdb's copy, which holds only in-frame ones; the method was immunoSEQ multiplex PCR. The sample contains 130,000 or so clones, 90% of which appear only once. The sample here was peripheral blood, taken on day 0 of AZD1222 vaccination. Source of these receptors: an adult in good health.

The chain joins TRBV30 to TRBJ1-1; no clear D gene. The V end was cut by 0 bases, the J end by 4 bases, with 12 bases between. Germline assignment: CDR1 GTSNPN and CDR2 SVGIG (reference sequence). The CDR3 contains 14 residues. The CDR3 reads CAWSVLGLGTEAFF. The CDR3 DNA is TGTGCCTGGAGTGTACTCGGGTTGGGCACTGAAGCTTTCTTT.

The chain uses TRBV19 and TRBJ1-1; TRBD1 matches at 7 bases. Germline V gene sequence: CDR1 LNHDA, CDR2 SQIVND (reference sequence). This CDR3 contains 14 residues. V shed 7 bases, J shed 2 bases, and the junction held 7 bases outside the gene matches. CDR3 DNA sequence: TGTGCCAGTAACCCAGACAGGGCTAACACTGAAGCTTTCTTT. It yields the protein CASNPDRANTEAFF.

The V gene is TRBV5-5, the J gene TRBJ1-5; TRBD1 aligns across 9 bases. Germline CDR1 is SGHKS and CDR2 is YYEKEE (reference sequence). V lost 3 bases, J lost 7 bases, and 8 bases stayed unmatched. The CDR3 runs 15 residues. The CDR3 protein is CASSSGTGFQQPQHF. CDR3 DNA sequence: TGTGCCAGCAGCTCCGGGACAGGGTTTCAGCAGCCCCAGCATTTT.

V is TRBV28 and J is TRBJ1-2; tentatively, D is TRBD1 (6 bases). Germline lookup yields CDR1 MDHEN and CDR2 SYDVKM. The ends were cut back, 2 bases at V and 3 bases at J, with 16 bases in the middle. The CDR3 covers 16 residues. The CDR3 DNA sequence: TGTGCCAGCAGTTTAGGGCAGGGGAACATGCACTATGGCTACACCTTC. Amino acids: CASSLGQGNMHYGYTF.

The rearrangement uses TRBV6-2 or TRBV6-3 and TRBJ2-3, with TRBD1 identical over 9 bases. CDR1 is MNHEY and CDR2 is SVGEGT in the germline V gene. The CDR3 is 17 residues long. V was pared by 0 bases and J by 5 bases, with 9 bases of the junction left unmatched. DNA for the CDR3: TGTGCCAGCAGTTACTCGCTCTGGACAGGGGCTGAAGATACGCAGTATTTT. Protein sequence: CASSYSLWTGAEDTQYF.

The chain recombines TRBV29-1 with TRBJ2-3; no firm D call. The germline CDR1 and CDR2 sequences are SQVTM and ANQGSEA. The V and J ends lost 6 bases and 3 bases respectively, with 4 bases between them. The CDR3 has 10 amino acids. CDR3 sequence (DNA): TGCAGCGTCGTGACAGATACGCAGTATTTT. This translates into CSVVTDTQYF.

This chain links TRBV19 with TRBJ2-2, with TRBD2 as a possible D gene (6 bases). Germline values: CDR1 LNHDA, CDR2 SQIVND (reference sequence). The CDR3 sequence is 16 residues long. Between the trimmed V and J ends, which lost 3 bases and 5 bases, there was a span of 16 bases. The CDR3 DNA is TGTGCCAGTAGTATTCAAACCGCCCGGGGGACCGGGGAGCTGTTTTTT. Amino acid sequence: CASSIQTARGTGELFF.

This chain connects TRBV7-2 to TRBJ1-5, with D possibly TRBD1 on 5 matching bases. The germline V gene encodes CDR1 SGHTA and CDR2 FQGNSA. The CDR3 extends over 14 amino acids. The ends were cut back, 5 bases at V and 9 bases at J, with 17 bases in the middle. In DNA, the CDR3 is TGTGCCAGCAGCCCAACCGGGACCGTTTCGCCCCAGCATTTT. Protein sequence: CASSPTGTVSPQHF.

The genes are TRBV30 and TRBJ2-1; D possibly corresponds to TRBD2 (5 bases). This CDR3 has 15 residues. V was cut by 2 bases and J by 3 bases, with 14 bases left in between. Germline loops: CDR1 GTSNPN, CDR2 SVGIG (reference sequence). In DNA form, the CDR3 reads TGTGCCTGGAGTAGGAGCGGAGGTCTCTACAATGAGCAGTTCTTC. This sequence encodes CAWSRSGGLYNEQFF.

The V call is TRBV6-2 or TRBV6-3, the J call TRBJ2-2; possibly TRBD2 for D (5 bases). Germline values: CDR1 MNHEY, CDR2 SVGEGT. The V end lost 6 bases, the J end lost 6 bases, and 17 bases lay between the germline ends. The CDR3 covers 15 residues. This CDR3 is CASSPGPGSAGELFF. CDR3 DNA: TGTGCCAGCAGCCCGGGCCCGGGGAGCGCCGGGGAGCTGTTTTTT.

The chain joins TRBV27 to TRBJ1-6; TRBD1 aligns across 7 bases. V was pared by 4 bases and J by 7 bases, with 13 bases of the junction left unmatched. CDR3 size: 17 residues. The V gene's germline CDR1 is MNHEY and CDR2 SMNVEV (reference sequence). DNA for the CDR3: TGTGCCAGCAGTTCCTCAAAAACCGGGACAGACAATTCACCCCTCCACTTT. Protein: CASSSSKTGTDNSPLHF.

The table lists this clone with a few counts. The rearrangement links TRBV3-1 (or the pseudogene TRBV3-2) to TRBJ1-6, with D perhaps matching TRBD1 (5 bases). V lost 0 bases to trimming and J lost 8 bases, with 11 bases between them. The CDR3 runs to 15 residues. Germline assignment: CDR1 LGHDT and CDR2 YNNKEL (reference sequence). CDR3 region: CASSQDQGWHSPLHF. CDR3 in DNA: TGTGCCAGCAGCCAAGATCAGGGTTGGCATTCACCCCTCCACTTT.

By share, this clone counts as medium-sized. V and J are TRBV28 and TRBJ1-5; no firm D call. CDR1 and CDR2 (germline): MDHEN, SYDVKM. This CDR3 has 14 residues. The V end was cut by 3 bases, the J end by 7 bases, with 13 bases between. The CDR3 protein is CASSFGEVVQPQHF. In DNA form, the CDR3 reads TGTGCCAGCAGTTTTGGGGAGGTCGTCCAGCCCCAGCATTTT.

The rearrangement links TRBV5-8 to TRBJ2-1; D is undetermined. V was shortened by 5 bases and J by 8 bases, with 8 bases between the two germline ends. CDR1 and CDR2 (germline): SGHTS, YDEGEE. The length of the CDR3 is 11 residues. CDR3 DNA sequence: TGTGCCAGCAGGGCTTACTATGAGCAGTTCTTC. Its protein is CASRAYYEQFF. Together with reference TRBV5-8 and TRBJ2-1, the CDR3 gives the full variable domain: EAGVTQSPTHLIKTRGQQATLRCSPISGHTSVYWYQQALGLGLQFLLWYDEGEERNRGNFPPRFSGRQFPNYSSELNVNALELEDSALYLCASRAYYEQFFGPGTRLTVL.

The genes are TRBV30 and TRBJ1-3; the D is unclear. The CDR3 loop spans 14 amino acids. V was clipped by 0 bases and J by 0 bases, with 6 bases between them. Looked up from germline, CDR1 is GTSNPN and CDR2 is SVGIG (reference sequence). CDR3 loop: CAWSVKSSGNTIYF. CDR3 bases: TGTGCCTGGAGTGTTAAGAGCTCTGGAAACACCATATATTTT.

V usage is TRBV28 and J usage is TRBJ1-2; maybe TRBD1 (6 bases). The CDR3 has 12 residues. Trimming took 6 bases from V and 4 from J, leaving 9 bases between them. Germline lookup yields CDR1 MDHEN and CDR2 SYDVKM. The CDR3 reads CASRLGGYGYTF. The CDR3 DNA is TGTGCCAGCAGACTAGGGGGCTATGGCTACACCTTC.

The CDR3 nucleotides are TGTGCCAGCAGTTTTGGGACAGGGGGCCAGCCCCAGCATTTT. This encodes CASSFGTGGQPQHF. This rearrangement joins TRBV28 to TRBJ1-5; TRBD1 matches at 12 bases. Trimming cost V 3 bases and J 7 bases; bases outside gene matches: 1. Germline loops: CDR1 MDHEN, CDR2 SYDVKM. This CDR3 is built from 14 residues.

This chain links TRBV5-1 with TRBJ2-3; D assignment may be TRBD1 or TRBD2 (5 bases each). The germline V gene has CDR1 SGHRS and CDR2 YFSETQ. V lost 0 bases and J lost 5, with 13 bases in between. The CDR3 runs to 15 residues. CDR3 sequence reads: CASSLDGSRGDTQYF. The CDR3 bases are TGCGCCAGCAGCTTGGATGGGAGTAGGGGAGATACGCAGTATTTT. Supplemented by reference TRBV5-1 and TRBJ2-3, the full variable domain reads KAGVTQTPRYLIKTRGQQVTLSCSPISGHRSVSWYQQTPGQGLQFLFEYFSETQRNKGNFPGRFSGRQFSNSRSEMNVSTLELGDSALYLCASSLDGSRGDTQYFGPGTRLTVL.

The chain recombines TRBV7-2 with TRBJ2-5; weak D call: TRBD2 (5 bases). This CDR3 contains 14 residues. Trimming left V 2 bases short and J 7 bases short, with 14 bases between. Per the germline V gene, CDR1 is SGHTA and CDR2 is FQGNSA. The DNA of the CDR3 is TGTGCCAGCAGCTTAATCGCCCCCGCGGGGACCCAGTACTTC. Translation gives CASSLIAPAGTQYF.

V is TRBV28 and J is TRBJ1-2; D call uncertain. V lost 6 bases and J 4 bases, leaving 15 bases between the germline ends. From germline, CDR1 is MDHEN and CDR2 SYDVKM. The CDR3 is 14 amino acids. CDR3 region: CASSLSIPGYGYTF. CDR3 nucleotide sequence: TGTGCCAGCAGCCTGTCTATCCCAGGCTATGGCTACACCTTC.

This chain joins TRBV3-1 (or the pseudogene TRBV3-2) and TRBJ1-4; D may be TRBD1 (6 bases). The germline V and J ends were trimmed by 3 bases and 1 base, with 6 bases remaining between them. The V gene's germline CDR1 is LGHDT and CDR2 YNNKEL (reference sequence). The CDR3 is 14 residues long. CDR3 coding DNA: TGTGCCAGCAGCCACAGGGGAACTAATGAAAAACTGTTTTTT. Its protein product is CASSHRGTNEKLFF.

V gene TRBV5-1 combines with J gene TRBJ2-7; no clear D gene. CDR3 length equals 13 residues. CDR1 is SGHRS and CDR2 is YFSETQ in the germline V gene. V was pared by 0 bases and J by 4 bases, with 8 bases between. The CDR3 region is CASSLETAYEQYF. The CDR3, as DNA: TGCGCCAGCAGCTTGGAAACTGCATACGAGCAGTACTTC.

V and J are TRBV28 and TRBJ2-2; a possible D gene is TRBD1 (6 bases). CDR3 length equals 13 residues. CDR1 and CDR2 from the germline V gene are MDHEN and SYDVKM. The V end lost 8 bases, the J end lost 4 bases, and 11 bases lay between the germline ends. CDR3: CASVGQLTGELFF. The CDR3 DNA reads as TGTGCCAGCGTAGGACAGCTCACCGGGGAGCTGTTTTTT.

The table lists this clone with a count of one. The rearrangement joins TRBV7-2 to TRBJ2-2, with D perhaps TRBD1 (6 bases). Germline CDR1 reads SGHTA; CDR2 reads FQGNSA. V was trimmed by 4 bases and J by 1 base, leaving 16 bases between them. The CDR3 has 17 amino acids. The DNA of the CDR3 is TGTGCCAGCAGCTGGGATCTACAGGGTATGAACACCGGGGAGCTGTTTTTT. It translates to CASSWDLQGMNTGELFF.

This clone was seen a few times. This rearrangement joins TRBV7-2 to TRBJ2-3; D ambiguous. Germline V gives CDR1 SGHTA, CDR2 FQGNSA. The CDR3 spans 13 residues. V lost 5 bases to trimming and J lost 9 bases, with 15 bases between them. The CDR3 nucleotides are TGTGCCAGCAGCCTGGGTCCAAGCCAGACGCAGTATTTT. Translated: CASSLGPSQTQYF. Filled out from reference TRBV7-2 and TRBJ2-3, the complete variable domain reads GAGVSQSPSNKVTEKGKDVELRCDPISGHTALYWYRQSLGQGLEFLIYFQGNSAPDKSGLPSDRFSAERTGGSVSTLTIQRTQQEDSAVYLCASSLGPSQTQYFGPGTRLTVL.

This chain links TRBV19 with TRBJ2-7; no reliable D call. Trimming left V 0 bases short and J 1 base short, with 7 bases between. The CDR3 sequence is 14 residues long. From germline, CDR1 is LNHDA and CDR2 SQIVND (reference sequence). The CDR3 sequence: CASSIELTSYEQYF. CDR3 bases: TGTGCCAGTAGTATAGAGCTAACTTCCTACGAGCAGTACTTC. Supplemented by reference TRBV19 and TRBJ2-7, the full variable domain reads DGGITQSPKYLFRKEGQNVTLSCEQNLNHDAMYWYRQDPGQGLRLIYYSQIVNDFQKGDIAEGYSVSREKKESFPLTVTSAQKNPTAFYLCASSIELTSYEQYFGPGTRLTVT.

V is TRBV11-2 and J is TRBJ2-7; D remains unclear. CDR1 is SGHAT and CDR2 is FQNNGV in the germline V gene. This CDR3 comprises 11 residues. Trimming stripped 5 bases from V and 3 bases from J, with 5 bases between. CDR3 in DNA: TGTGCCAGCAGCCTACACTACGAGCAGTACTTC. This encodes CASSLHYEQYF.